This paragraph covers one T cell receptor beta chain sequence. The target of this receptor is not known. No per-base quality is available; no much larger clone lies one base away. Each collaborating institution followed its own protocols to collect whole blood in K2EDTA tubes. For TCRbeta analysis, collaborators shipped samples as frozen whole blood, isolated PBMCs, or DNA extracted from either of those sample types. Germline trimming amounts to 8 bases on V and 4 bases on J, with 9 as the count of junction bases outside the gene matches. CDR1 and CDR2 (ENHRY, SYGVKD) derive from the germline V gene. Reading from cysteine to phenylalanine, the CDR3 counts 16 amino acids. Only CDR3 DNA remains: 48 bases, in frame from the first base. The data belong to a study of blood T cell repertoires in COVID-19 (dated by TCRdb to about 2020). General notes on the study: Samples from collaborators originated in the United States, Italy and Spain and spanned both the acute and convalescent phases of COVID-19. A de-identified subject ID, COVID-19 status, age in years and sex were almost always included in the sample metadata. The repertoires were released in a freely available public database intended as a resource for research on the immune response to SARS-CoV-2. The samples were drawn from the first 160 participants of the ongoing ImmuneRACE study and from about 1,200 subjects provided by 6 global collaborators. Where available, HLA class I and class II types were obtained from metadata supplied by the sample provider rather than from assay-based typing. The prospective study material was composed of cDNA or gDNA derived from T cells, B-cell-depleted T cells, or PBMCs. Subjects who had been exposed to COVID-19, were actively infected with it, or had recovered from it provided the deeply sampled blood TCRbeta repertoires that made up the dataset. Study-wide conclusions, independent of this receptor: Clinical and demographic metadata were provided uncurated, with the amount varying by source and participant.

The immunoSEQ Assay, a bias-controlled multiplex PCR, was used to amplify TCRbeta CDR3 regions from genomic DNA. On the authors' methods: Within the assay, amplification of reference gene primers was used to estimate how many nucleated cells each sample contained. Sequence reads were collapsed and filtered to measure the absolute abundance of every unique TCRbeta CDR3 rearrangement. For each sample, productive Simpson clonality was calculated by taking the square root of Simpson's diversity index across productive rearrangements. The table comes from immuneACCESS by way of TCRdb, which keeps in-frame sequences with V and J called. Part of the clones is missing from these tables; in studies checked, under half for an unresolved V gene and the rest for unknown reasons. D and trimming come from the DNA, and the V and J calls and clone size come from that table. The sample yields about 100,000 clones; roughly 80% were counted once. Roughly 3.4% of the sample is in the top ten clones.

Recombination connected TRBV10-3 to TRBJ2-2, with 11 bases in between that match TRBD1. The sequenced sample consisted of peripheral blood. This TCR was sampled from a woman older than 75 with active or convalescent COVID-19. The CDR3 region reads CAIALGTGGGTGELFF. The nucleotide sequence is TGTGCCATCGCCCTTGGGACAGGGGGTGGCACCGGGGAGCTGTTTTTT.